These 31 T cell receptor beta chains were sequenced from one sample in a study of cytomegalovirus exposure and HLA in healthy donors. The PCR ran on 60 Vbeta and 13 Jbeta primers. Here immunoSEQ multiplex PCR was the method, and the copy in TCRdb shows in-frame clones only, minus some. This sample has about 200,000 clones; 75% to 85% occur once, and the top ten carry approximately 0.39%. Input material: PBMCs. The receptors come from a male donor in good health and CMV-seropositive.

The chain has TRBV18 and TRBJ2-7; D not certain. The V gene's germline CDR1 is KGHSH and CDR2 LQKENI. V lost 3 bases and J 1 base, leaving 10 bases between the germline ends. The CDR3 runs to 14 residues. The CDR3 bases are TGTGCCAGCTCACCCGATTGGCAGTCCTACGAGCAGTACTTC. Translated, it gives CASSPDWQSYEQYF.

V gene TRBV19 combines with J gene TRBJ1-1, with D possibly matching TRBD1 (6 bases). Trimming stripped 6 bases from V and 3 bases from J, with 11 bases between. The CDR3 loop spans 13 amino acids. CDR1 and CDR2 (germline): LNHDA, SQIVND (reference sequence). The CDR3 here is CASRGAGDTEAFF. The CDR3 coding sequence is TGTGCCAGTAGGGGGGCAGGGGACACTGAAGCTTTCTTT.

The chain recombines TRBV4-3 with TRBJ1-4, with 9 bases identical to TRBD1. V dropped 8 bases and J dropped 5; count of bases not matched to a gene: 6. Germline V gene lookup returns CDR1 LGHNA and CDR2 YSLEER. CDR3 length: 14 residues. CDR3 bases: TGCGCCAGCTCGCCAGGGACAGGGAATGAAAAACTGTTTTTT. This translates into CASSPGTGNEKLFF.

This chain joins TRBV5-6 and TRBJ1-4, with D possibly matching TRBD1 (5 bases). The germline V gene has CDR1 SGHDT and CDR2 YYEEEE. V gave up 4 bases and J gave up 8 bases, with 15 bases separating them. This CDR3 contains 14 residues. The DNA for the CDR3 is TGTGCCAGCAGCCTGGCGGGGGGTTTCGAAAAACTGTTTTTT. Residues: CASSLAGGFEKLFF.

The CDR3 is CSVVFSVNSGNTIYF. The DNA for the CDR3 is TGCAGCGTTGTCTTCAGCGTGAACTCTGGAAACACCATATATTTT. The rearrangement uses TRBV29-1 and TRBJ1-3, with D unclear. The germline V and J ends were trimmed by 4 bases and 0 bases, with 13 bases remaining between them. Germline V gives CDR1 SQVTM, CDR2 ANQGSEA. There are 15 residues in the CDR3.

The chain couples TRBV5-1 to TRBJ1-6; tentative D call: TRBD1 (6 bases). CDR3 length equals 15 residues. Trimming removed 4 bases at V and 8 bases at J, with 16 bases between. Germline V gene lookup returns CDR1 SGHRS and CDR2 YFSETQ. CDR3 sequence: CASSPRGGGDSPLHF. CDR3 coding DNA: TGCGCCAGCAGCCCAAGAGGGGGGGGAGATTCACCCCTCCACTTT.

The CDR3 reads CASSPSQGQYEQYF. For the CDR3, the DNA is TGTGCCAGCAGCCCATCACAGGGACAGTACGAGCAGTACTTC. The chain combines TRBV7-3 with TRBJ2-7; 7 bases agree with TRBD1. Germline V gives CDR1 SGHTA, CDR2 FQGTGA. The CDR3 length is 14 residues. V was pared by 5 bases and J by 4 bases, with 8 bases of the junction left unmatched.

The genes are TRBV19 and TRBJ2-7, with D possibly matching TRBD2 (5 bases). CDR3 size: 16 residues. V lost 4 bases to trimming and J lost 4 bases, with 20 bases between them. The germline V gene has CDR1 LNHDA and CDR2 SQIVND (reference sequence). CDR3 coding DNA: TGTGCCAGTAGTAAAAGCGGTAGTGGGATCAATTACGAGCAGTACTTC. This sequence encodes CASSKSGSGINYEQYF.

This clone was seen only once. This chain uses TRBV10-3 with TRBJ2-7; 12 bases match TRBD2. V shed 4 bases, J shed 5 bases, and the junction held 9 bases outside the gene matches. The CDR3 has 16 amino acids. Germline V gives CDR1 ENHRY, CDR2 SYGVKD. The CDR3 DNA is TGTGCCATCAGTGCACTAGCGGGGGGCGCCCGGGACGAGCAGTACTTC. Encoded protein: CAISALAGGARDEQYF.

This rearrangement joins TRBV27 to TRBJ2-7, with 7 nucleotides matching TRBD2. CDR3 length: 15 amino acids. Germline loops: CDR1 MNHEY, CDR2 SMNVEV (reference sequence). J gave up 4 bases and V 5 bases, and 11 bases lay outside the gene matches. The DNA for the CDR3 is TGTGCCAGCAGTCTAGCGGCAAACCTCGGTTACGAGCAGTACTTC. Its protein is CASSLAANLGYEQYF.

This clone appeared once. This chain uses TRBV18 with TRBJ2-1, with a tentative D call TRBD2 (6 bases). Germline loops: CDR1 KGHSH, CDR2 LQKENI. This CDR3 has 17 residues. The V end was cut by 4 bases, the J end by 1 base, with 17 bases between. CDR3 bases: TGTGCCAGCTCACGATTTCTGGGGGGAGAGTCCTACAATGAGCAGTTCTTC. Translating gives CASSRFLGGESYNEQFF.

The chain couples TRBV6-5 to TRBJ1-2, with a weak D call TRBD1 (5 bases). Deletions cut 4 bases from V and 7 bases from J, with 22 bases between. Per germline, CDR1 MNHEY and CDR2 SVGAGI. The CDR3 runs to 16 residues. The CDR3 is CASSLPGAGDGGGYTF. Written as DNA, the CDR3 is TGTGCCAGCAGTTTACCCGGGGCGGGGGATGGGGGTGGCTACACCTTC.

The chain combines TRBV4-1 with TRBJ1-5, with 9 bases aligning to TRBD1. This CDR3 region has 15 residues. Germline V gene sequence: CDR1 MGHRA, CDR2 YSYEKL. Trimming at V came to 6 bases and at J to 6 bases, leaving 9 bases not matched to a gene. CDR3 DNA sequence: TGCGCCAGCAGACAGGGGGCGGGGGAACGTCAGCCCCAGCATTTT. Protein product: CASRQGAGERQPQHF.

This clone was picked up a small number of times. The chain uses TRBV18 and TRBJ1-6, with 9 bases lining up with TRBD1. J gave up 4 bases and V 1 base, and 11 bases lay outside the gene matches. Germline values: CDR1 KGHSH, CDR2 LQKENI. This CDR3 is built from 19 residues. The CDR3 region is CASSPLPQQGARYNSPLHF. In nucleotides, the CDR3 is TGTGCCAGCTCACCACTCCCCCAACAGGGGGCGCGTTATAATTCACCCCTCCACTTT.

As regards this clone: One junction end does not reproduce the germline sequence, and a read error may be involved. The rearrangement joins TRBV7-7 to TRBJ2-1; 11 nucleotides align to TRBD2. The CDR3 has 15 residues. Germline V gives CDR1 SSHAT, CDR2 FNYEAQ (reference sequence). As DNA, the CDR3 is TGTGCTAGCAGCTCCGGGACTAGCGGATACAATGAGCAGTTCTTC. It codes for CASSSGTSGYNEQFF.

This clone showed up just once. The rearrangement links TRBV4-1 to TRBJ1-2; D not certain. V was pared by 0 bases and J by 1 base, with 6 bases between. The V gene's germline CDR1 is MGHRA and CDR2 YSYEKL. This CDR3 has 14 residues. CDR3 residues: CASSQDQVNYGYTF. The DNA for the CDR3 is TGCGCCAGCAGCCAAGATCAGGTTAACTATGGCTACACCTTC.

The CDR3 loop reads CASSIDRVVGGTGELFF. The CDR3 nucleotides read TGTGCCAGTAGTATAGATCGAGTAGTCGGCGGCACCGGGGAGCTGTTTTTT. The J gene is TRBJ2-2, the V gene TRBV19; unclear D gene. Trimming stripped 0 bases from V and 4 bases from J, with 15 bases between. Germline CDR1 is LNHDA and CDR2 is SQIVND (reference sequence). The CDR3 sequence is 17 residues long.

This clone was detected a few times. V usage is TRBV7-7 and J usage is TRBJ1-2, with D tentatively TRBD1 (5 bases). Germline CDR1 and CDR2: SSHAT and FNYEAQ (reference sequence). The CDR3 contains 12 residues. V lost 5 bases and J lost 5, with 9 bases in between. CDR3 DNA: TGTGCCAGCAGCCTGGAGGGGTATGGCTACACCTTC. Residues: CASSLEGYGYTF.

This rearrangement joins TRBV5-1 to TRBJ1-1; TRBD1 agrees at 7 bases. This CDR3 comprises 15 residues. Trimming at V came to 0 bases and at J to 6 bases, leaving 8 bases not matched to a gene. Germline V gives CDR1 SGHRS, CDR2 YFSETQ. CDR3 DNA sequence: TGCGCCAGCAGCTTGGTGAGGGGGCGCGGTTCTGAAGCTTTCTTT. This encodes CASSLVRGRGSEAFF. Based on the CDR3 plus reference TRBV5-1 and TRBJ1-1, the full variable domain is KAGVTQTPRYLIKTRGQQVTLSCSPISGHRSVSWYQQTPGQGLQFLFEYFSETQRNKGNFPGRFSGRQFSNSRSEMNVSTLELGDSALYLCASSLVRGRGSEAFFGQGTRLTVV.

V gene TRBV2 combines with J gene TRBJ2-2; a weak D match, TRBD1 (6 bases). Per germline, CDR1 SNHLY and CDR2 FYNNEI. This CDR3 region has 12 residues. V dropped 7 bases and J dropped 6 bases, with 9 bases sitting between them. Here the CDR3 reads CASTGDAGELFF. CDR3 nucleotides: TGTGCCAGCACAGGGGATGCCGGGGAGCTGTTTTTT.

This rearrangement joins TRBV11-2 to TRBJ1-6; no clear D gene. V was clipped by 2 bases and J by 5 bases, with 7 bases between them. Germline CDR1 and CDR2: SGHAT and FQNNGV. CDR3 length: 14 amino acids. The chain's CDR3 is CASSLPGNNSPLHF. Here the CDR3 DNA reads TGTGCCAGCAGCTTACCGGGAAATAATTCACCCCTCCACTTT.

The chain links TRBV6-5 to TRBJ2-2; no clear D gene. The CDR3 covers 16 residues. The V gene's germline CDR1 is MNHEY and CDR2 SVGAGI. Trimming took 2 bases from V and 7 from J, leaving 17 bases between them. The DNA of the CDR3 is TGTGCCAGCAGTTACCGGGTCGTCGAACACCTCGGGGAGCTGTTTTTT. Translating gives CASSYRVVEHLGELFF.

The chain employs TRBV27 and TRBJ1-5; D gene unclear. Trimming stripped 6 bases from V and 4 bases from J, with 10 bases between. CDR1 and CDR2 from the germline V gene are MNHEY and SMNVEV (reference sequence). The CDR3 spans 13 residues. CDR3 DNA sequence: TGTGCCAGCAGCCACAGTTGGAATCAGCCCCAGCATTTT. Its translation: CASSHSWNQPQHF.

The chain couples TRBV11-2 to TRBJ2-2; 8 nucleotides line up with TRBD2. This CDR3 comprises 13 residues. The V segment lost 6 bases and the J segment 5 bases; nucleotides outside the gene matches: 2. Germline-derived CDR1 and CDR2 are SGHAT and FQNNGV. The CDR3 sequence is CASSRGGTGELFF. The CDR3 coding sequence is TGTGCCAGCAGTCGGGGGGGGACCGGGGAGCTGTTTTTT. Full variable domain (outside the CDR3, taken from reference TRBV11-2 and TRBJ2-2): EAGVAQSPRYKIIEKRQSVAFWCNPISGHATLYWYQQILGQGPKLLIQFQNNGVVDDSQLPKDRFSAERLKGVDSTLKIQPAKLEDSAVYLCASSRGGTGELFFGEGSRLTVL.

The chain carries TRBV7-6 and TRBJ1-2; 7 bases are a match to TRBD1. The V gene end was trimmed by 3 bases and the J gene end by 6 bases; junction bases not matched to a gene: 7. There are 14 residues in the CDR3. In germline, CDR1 is SGHVS, CDR2 FNYEAQ. This CDR3 is CASSFVDRVDGYTF. The DNA of the CDR3 is TGTGCCAGCAGCTTCGTAGACAGGGTCGATGGCTACACCTTC.

This clone was seen only once. The chain recombines TRBV10-3 with TRBJ2-7; a possible D gene is TRBD1 (6 bases). Germline CDR1 and CDR2: ENHRY and SYGVKD. V gave up 10 bases and J gave up 5 bases, with 12 bases separating them. CDR3 length: 11 amino acids. The chain's CDR3 is CATRQVHEQYF. In nucleotides, the CDR3 is TGTGCCACTAGACAGGTCCACGAGCAGTACTTC.

This clone appeared once. The genes are TRBV5-1 and TRBJ1-5; the match to TRBD1 covers 7 bases. Germline V gene data show CDR1 as SGHRS and CDR2 as YFSETQ. Unmatched junction bases numbered 4, after V lost 4 bases and J lost 0 bases. The CDR3 runs 15 residues. The CDR3 nucleotides read TGCGCCAGCAGCGGGGGACAGAGTAGCAATCAGCCCCAGCATTTT. It specifies CASSGGQSSNQPQHF. Together with reference TRBV5-1 and TRBJ1-5, the CDR3 gives the full variable domain: KAGVTQTPRYLIKTRGQQVTLSCSPISGHRSVSWYQQTPGQGLQFLFEYFSETQRNKGNFPGRFSGRQFSNSRSEMNVSTLELGDSALYLCASSGGQSSNQPQHFGDGTRLSIL.

The chain couples TRBV5-4 to TRBJ1-6; D possibly corresponds to TRBD1 (6 bases). This CDR3 is 16 amino acids long. Germline CDR1 is SGHNT and CDR2 is YYREEE (reference sequence). V was cut by 4 bases and J by 0 bases, with 11 bases left in between. CDR3 sequence: CASSGPGDSYNSPLHF. CDR3 sequence (DNA): TGTGCCAGCAGCGGTCCAGGGGACTCCTATAATTCACCCCTCCACTTT.

The chain joins TRBV27 to TRBJ1-1; 9 bases fit TRBD1. Germline CDR1 MNHEY, CDR2 SMNVEV (reference sequence). This CDR3 spans 14 amino acids. The V and J ends lost 6 bases and 0 bases, in that order; junction bases with no gene match: 2. The chain's CDR3 is CASSRQGVNTEAFF. The DNA for the CDR3 is TGTGCCAGCAGCCGACAGGGGGTGAACACTGAAGCTTTCTTT.

The genes are TRBV29-1 and TRBJ2-5; 9 nucleotides agree with TRBD1. The CDR3 is made up of 13 amino acids. Trimming removed 7 bases from V and 13 bases from J; junction bases left unmatched: 16. Germline V gene lookup returns CDR1 SQVTM and CDR2 ANQGSEA. The CDR3 is CSAEARDRERWYF. CDR3 DNA: TGCAGCGCGGAGGCCCGGGACAGGGAGCGATGGTACTTC.

This sequence joins TRBV7-9 and TRBJ1-1; TRBD1 might be the D (5 bases). The CDR3 spans 14 residues. CDR1 SEHNR and CDR2 FQNEAQ come from the germline V gene (reference sequence). V gave up 3 bases and J gave up 2 bases, with 10 bases separating them. Here the CDR3 reads CASSLSGLNTEAFF. CDR3 nucleotide sequence: TGTGCCAGCAGCTTGTCAGGGTTAAACACTGAAGCTTTCTTT.